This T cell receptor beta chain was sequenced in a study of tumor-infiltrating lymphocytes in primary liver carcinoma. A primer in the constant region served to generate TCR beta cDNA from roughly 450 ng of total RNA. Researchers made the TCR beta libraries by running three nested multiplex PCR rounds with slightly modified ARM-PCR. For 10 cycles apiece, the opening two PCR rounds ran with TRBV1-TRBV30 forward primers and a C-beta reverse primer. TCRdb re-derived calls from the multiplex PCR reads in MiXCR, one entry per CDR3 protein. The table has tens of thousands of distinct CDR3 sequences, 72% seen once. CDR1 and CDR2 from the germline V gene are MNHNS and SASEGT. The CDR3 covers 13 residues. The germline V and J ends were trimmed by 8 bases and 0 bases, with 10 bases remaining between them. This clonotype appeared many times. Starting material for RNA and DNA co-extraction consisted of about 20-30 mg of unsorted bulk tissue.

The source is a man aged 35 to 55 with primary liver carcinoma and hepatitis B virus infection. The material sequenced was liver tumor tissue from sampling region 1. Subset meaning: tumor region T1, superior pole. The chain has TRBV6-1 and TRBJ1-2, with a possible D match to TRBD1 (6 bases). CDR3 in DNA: TGTGCCAGCTGGGACACCACTAACTATGGCTACACCTTC. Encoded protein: CASWDTTNYGYTF.